The clone carrying this TCR beta chain appeared a few times. The source of the sample is a study of regulatory T cells in long-lasting Graves disease. V dropped 1 base and J dropped 2 bases, with 13 bases sitting between them. The germline V gene has CDR1 SEHNR and CDR2 FQNEAQ (reference sequence). The CDR3 has 16 amino acids. Time point given: newly diagnosed GD, antithyroid drugs for less than 3 months. With RNA extracted from PBMCs as input, the TCR library was made. Relying on iRepertoire HTBI primers and Arm-PCR of CDR3 regions, the team built TCR beta libraries. MiXCR, applied by TCRdb to the multiplex PCR reads, yields one record per CDR3 protein. Altogether fewer than 550,000 distinct CDR3 sequences are present, 15% to 20% being singletons, with the ten largest covering around a quarter. Another study also made use of these data, one on T cells in Graves' hyperthyroidism and ophthalmopathy.

The source was peripheral blood mononuclear cells (PBMCs), collected at new diagnosis, from a patient treated with antithyroid drugs. The chain carries TRBV7-9 and TRBJ2-3, with D unresolved. This clonotype was obtained from a woman aged 35-60 years with Graves disease. CDR3 DNA: TGTGCCAGCAGCTTAGGAGCGAGTGGCCCCACAGATACGCAGTATTTT. Translating gives CASSLGASGPTDTQYF.